This record looks at one TCR beta chain sequence and its context. The data are from a study of blood T cell repertoires in COVID-19. Study context: Acute and convalescent COVID-19 specimens originated in the United States, Italy and Spain. In each case, the material was cDNA or gDNA derived from T cells, B-cell-depleted T cells, or PBMCs.

J was trimmed by 8 bases and V by 3 bases; bases with no gene match: 11. CDR3 size: 15 residues. CDR1 and CDR2 from the germline V gene are GTSNPN and SVGIG (reference sequence). In the authors' workflow: Amplification of reference gene primers was used by the study to estimate nucleated cell counts. Clones were sequenced by immunoSEQ multiplex PCR, and TCRdb holds only the in-frame ones, with some missing. That table is the source of V, J and clone size, and D and trimming were worked out from the DNA. The table has 90,000 or so clones, roughly 88% seen once. Sequenced material: peripheral blood. This clonotype was obtained from a man older than 75 with acute or convalescent COVID-19. The rearrangement uses TRBV30 and TRBJ1-2, with TRBD1 identical over 11 bases. The CDR3 nucleotides read TGTGCCTGGAGCCGGAGGGACAGGGGGGTGAGGGGCTACACCTTC. Translation: CAWSRRDRGVRGYTF.